The clone carrying this T cell receptor beta chain occurred many times. Its antigen remains unknown. Time point reported: longitudinal time-point 2. TCRdb redid the calling of the 5' RACE reads with MiXCR, one entry per CDR3 protein. The sample includes about 66,000 distinct CDR3 sequences, more than 8% of them seen just once. CDR1 DFQATT and CDR2 SNEGSKA come from the germline V gene (reference sequence). V was clipped by 0 bases and J by 2 bases, with 13 bases between them. The CDR3 runs to 15 residues. The sample comes from a study of neurological immune-mediated disorders. Study outcomes and limitations: It was HTLV-1-associated myelopathy that showed the most TCR clonal expansion, while multiple sclerosis showed the least, falling below healthy controls.

Sequencing input: PBMCs. The clonotype was recovered from a man aged 25-45 years in good health. The chain combines TRBV20-1 with TRBJ1-2, with D uncertain. The DNA of the CDR3 is TGCAGTGCTAGAGATACCAAGACACCGAACTATGGCTACACCTTC. Protein sequence: CSARDTKTPNYGYTF.